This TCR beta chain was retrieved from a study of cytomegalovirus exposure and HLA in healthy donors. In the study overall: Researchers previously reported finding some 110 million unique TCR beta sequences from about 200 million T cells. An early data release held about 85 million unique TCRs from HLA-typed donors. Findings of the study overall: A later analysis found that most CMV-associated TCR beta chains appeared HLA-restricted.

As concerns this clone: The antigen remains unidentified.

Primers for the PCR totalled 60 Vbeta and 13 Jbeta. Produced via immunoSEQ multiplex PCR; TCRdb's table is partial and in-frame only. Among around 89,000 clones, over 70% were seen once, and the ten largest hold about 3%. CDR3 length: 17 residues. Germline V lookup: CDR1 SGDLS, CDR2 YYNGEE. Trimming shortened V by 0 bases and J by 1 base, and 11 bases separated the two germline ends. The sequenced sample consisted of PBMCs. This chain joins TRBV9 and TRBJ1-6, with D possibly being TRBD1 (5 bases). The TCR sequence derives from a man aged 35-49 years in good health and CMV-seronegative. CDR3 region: CASSVGGAGSYNSPLHF. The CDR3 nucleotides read TGTGCCAGCAGCGTAGGAGGGGCGGGGTCCTATAATTCACCCCTCCACTTT.